In this sample, the clone carrying this T cell receptor beta chain turned up many times. Germline V gives CDR1 LGHNA, CDR2 YSLEER. The CDR3 runs 14 residues. V was cut by 0 bases and J by 1 base, with 6 bases left in between. This sample is drawn from a study of T cells after yellow fever vaccination. General observations from the study: Contaminants from the bulk population, in the form of abundant clonotypes, could be found in FACS-sorted repertoires. Among all clonotypes, a small share was observed in both CD4 and CD8 compartments. Post-booster reappearance was seen for most primary-vaccination clones (roughly 96% CD4, around 89% CD8).

A single record per CDR3 protein comes from TCRdb applying MiXCR to the 5' RACE reads. This repertoire shows roughly 16,000 distinct CDR3 sequences, 4% found once; its top ten account for less than 0.45%. The chain joins TRBV4-3 to TRBJ2-5; D is ambiguous. This specimen was PBMCs, either bulk or a sorted T-cell subset (CD4+, CD8+, memory, or dextramer-sorted; not recorded which), taken 15 days after the yellow fever booster vaccination. The sequence derives from a man aged 25 to 40 who received the YFV17D yellow fever vaccine. CDR3 loop: CASSQDVSQETQYF. The CDR3 nucleotides read TGCGCCAGCAGCCAAGACGTCTCCCAAGAGACCCAGTACTTC.